The sequence of this T cell receptor beta chain was determined in a study of OX40 agonist ivuxolimab in advanced cancers. Overall study: The dose of intravenous ivuxolimab that patients received every 2 weeks ranged from 0.01 to 10 mg/kg.

Comment on this clone: Its target is not known.

CDR3 size: 16 residues. Trimming cost V 0 bases and J 2 bases, with 13 bases left between them. Germline V lookup: CDR1 WSHSY, CDR2 SAAADI. Produced via immunoSEQ multiplex PCR; TCRdb's table is partial and in-frame only. The sample contains about 16,000 clones, roughly 84% of which appear only once. Broader study findings: Averaged across samples, CD8+ T cells carried more expanded clones than CD4+ did.

Source: CD4+ or CD8+ T cells sorted from blood, taken in a trial of the OX40 agonist ivuxolimab. This TCR came from an adult with an advanced solid tumor such as melanoma, head and neck, liver or kidney cancer. The genes are TRBV10-2 and TRBJ1-1; D ambiguous. CDR3 sequence reads: CASSESGRYGNTEAFF. Here the CDR3 DNA reads TGCGCCAGCAGTGAGTCGGGGAGGTACGGAAACACTGAAGCTTTCTTT.